The text below deals with one T cell receptor beta chain. Its antigen remains undetermined. Within one base of it there is no much larger clone, and no base qualities were kept. This specimen comes from a study of T cell changes during pregnancy in multiple sclerosis (dated by TCRdb to the late 2010s). For the wider study: The study examined how the T cell repertoire changed over the course of pregnancy in women with multiple sclerosis.

Library construction relied on the immunoSEQ multiplex PCR assay. TCRdb took this table from immuneACCESS and kept in-frame rearrangements with V and J called. Such tables lack part of the clones; where checked against another copy, unresolved V genes explain under half of the gap, and the rest is unexplained. In this sample the table shows tens of thousands of clones, 85% to 95% of which occur a single time. The ten largest clones take up around 0.4% of the sample. Spanning cysteine to phenylalanine, the CDR3 consists of 14 amino acids. The CDR3 DNA has 42 bases and is translated from base 1. Reading the germline V gene gives CDR1 LGHNA and CDR2 YSLEER. V loses 1 base, J loses 4 bases, and the germline ends lie 9 bases apart.

The chain joins TRBV4-3 to TRBJ2-3; the best D guess is TRBD2, with 6 bases matching. This sequence was found in a female donor with multiple sclerosis, enrolled in a pregnancy study. The sample consisted of CD4+ T cells from peripheral blood mononuclear cells, taken in the second trimester of pregnancy. Here is the DNA: TGCGCCAGCAGCCAAGTCGAGCGGGCAGATACGCAGTATTTT. Translated, this is CASSQVERADTQYF.